These 22 T cell receptor beta chains were sequenced from one sample in a study of T cells in Graves' hyperthyroidism and ophthalmopathy. The investigators amplified TCR beta CDR3 regions from RNA transcripts. The HTBI primer set was used in a first-round RT-PCR of the TCR CDR3. TCRdb reprocessed the multiplex PCR reads via MiXCR and lists one record per CDR3 protein. Of more than 300,000 distinct CDR3 sequences in the sample, roughly 13% are singletons; the top ten hold 20% to 25%. The sample was blood. The receptors shown here come from a woman aged 30 to 39 with Graves' hyperthyroidism.

The table lists this clonotype with a count of one. The chain is built from TRBV28 and TRBJ2-4; 7 positions agree with TRBD1. In germline, CDR1 is MDHEN, CDR2 SYDVKM. There are 16 residues in the CDR3. After removal of 0 bases from V and 3 bases from J, the junction contained 5 bases not matched to a gene. The CDR3 reads CASSLWGTADKNIQYF. Here the CDR3 DNA reads TGTGCCAGCAGTTTATGGGGGACAGCGGACAAAAACATTCAGTACTTC.

The chain carries TRBV7-2 and TRBJ2-3; a possible D gene is TRBD1 (5 bases). V dropped 5 bases and J dropped 5 bases, with 14 bases sitting between them. CDR1 SGHTA and CDR2 FQGNSA come from the germline V gene. The CDR3 is 14 residues long. The CDR3 sequence is CASSRAQGVDTQYF. CDR3 sequence (DNA): TGTGCCAGCAGCCGGGCGCAGGGCGTAGATACGCAGTATTTT.

The table lists this clonotype with many counts. V gene TRBV28 combines with J gene TRBJ1-5, with 8 bases fitting TRBD1. J gave up 4 bases and V 7 bases, and 9 bases lay outside the gene matches. Germline CDR1 reads MDHEN; CDR2 reads SYDVKM. The CDR3 is made up of 15 amino acids. CDR3 DNA sequence: TGTGCCAGCAACAACCTGGACAGGGTAAATCAGCCCCAGCATTTT. Amino acid sequence: CASNNLDRVNQPQHF.

This clonotype showed up many times. The chain uses TRBV20-1 and TRBJ2-1; 11 bases are shared with TRBD2. Per the germline V gene, CDR1 is DFQATT and CDR2 is SNEGSKA (reference sequence). There are 16 residues in the CDR3. V gave up 6 bases and J gave up 0 bases; unmatched junction bases: 7. In nucleotides, the CDR3 is TGCAGTGCGCCGACTAGCGGGGCTAGCTCCTACAATGAGCAGTTCTTC. This codes for CSAPTSGASSYNEQFF.

This clonotype was seen repeatedly, ten times or more. The V and J genes are TRBV5-8 and TRBJ2-1; the D gene could be TRBD1 or TRBD2 (6 bases each). The CDR3 has 15 residues. V lost 6 bases and J lost 0, with 13 bases in between. Germline CDR1 and CDR2: SGHTS and YDEGEE. CDR3 bases: TGTGCCAGCACCCAAGGGGGGAGCTCCTACAATGAGCAGTTCTTC. Protein: CASTQGGSSYNEQFF.

The V gene is TRBV7-9, the J gene TRBJ2-5; D assignment may be TRBD1 or TRBD2 (5 bases each). The CDR3 spans 18 residues. Germline V CDR1 and CDR2: SEHNR, FQNEAQ (reference sequence). Trimming pared 1 base from V and 5 bases from J, leaving 23 bases between. As DNA, the CDR3 is TGTGCCAGCAGCTTAGTAGGGGTTTTGGGGAGTCCTGGGGAGACCCAGTACTTC. It yields the protein CASSLVGVLGSPGETQYF. Full variable domain (remainder filled in from reference TRBV7-9 and TRBJ2-5): DTGVSQNPRHKITKRGQNVTFRCDPISEHNRLYWYRQTLGQGPEFLTYFQNEAQLEKSRLLSDRFSAERPKGSFSTLEIQRTEQGDSAMYLCASSLVGVLGSPGETQYFGPGTRLLVL.

This clonotype occurred many times. The rearrangement joins TRBV11-2 to TRBJ2-7; the D gene is possibly TRBD2 (6 bases). This CDR3 comprises 14 residues. V was cut by 1 base and J by 3 bases, with 10 bases left in between. CDR1 and CDR2 (germline): SGHAT, FQNNGV. This chain's CDR3 is CASSLVPGVYEQYF. CDR3 in DNA: TGTGCCAGCAGCTTAGTTCCGGGGGTCTACGAGCAGTACTTC.

This clonotype occurred once. An end of the junction differs from the germline gene, which may be a read error. The J gene is TRBJ1-5, the V gene TRBV6-2 or TRBV6-3; a weak D match, TRBD1 (6 bases). Germline V gene sequence: CDR1 MNHEY, CDR2 SVGEGT. The CDR3 runs to 13 residues. The CDR3, as DNA: TGTCCCAGCAGTACAGGGAATAATCAGCCCCAGCATTTT. Encoded protein: CPSSTGNNQPQHF.

This clonotype was recorded many times. The rearrangement links TRBV7-2 to TRBJ2-4, with D tentatively TRBD1 (5 bases). Germline V lookup: CDR1 SGHTA, CDR2 FQGNSA. This CDR3 has 15 residues. With 0 bases removed from V and 1 base from J, the gap between germline ends came to 7 bases. CDR3 in DNA: TGTGCCAGCAGCTTAGCAGGGGTTGCCAAAAACATTCAGTACTTC. Residues: CASSLAGVAKNIQYF.

This clonotype has only one observation. This chain joins TRBV19 and TRBJ2-6; D not certain. The CDR3 length is 15 residues. Germline CDR1 reads LNHDA; CDR2 reads SQIVND (reference sequence). The ends were cut back, 7 bases at V and 1 base at J, with 11 bases in the middle. The CDR3 protein is CASTGSRSGANVLTF. The CDR3 DNA follows: TGTGCCAGTACGGGCTCAAGATCTGGGGCCAACGTCCTGACTTTC.

J is TRBJ2-2 and V is TRBV7-6, with 10 bases identical to TRBD2. The CDR3 consists of 18 residues. The junction had 12 bases not matched to a gene; V was cut back by 1 base and J by 7 bases. Germline CDR1 SGHVS, CDR2 FNYEAQ. The CDR3 here is CASSLEVLASGRVGELFF. The CDR3 bases are TGTGCCAGCAGCTTAGAAGTTCTCGCTAGCGGGAGAGTCGGGGAGCTGTTTTTT. The complete variable domain, with remaining parts taken from reference TRBV7-6 and TRBJ2-2, reads GAGVSQSPRYKVTKRGQDVALRCDPISGHVSLYWYRQALGQGPEFLTYFNYEAQQDKSGLPNDRFSAERPEGSISTLTIQRTEQRDSAMYRCASSLEVLASGRVGELFFGEGSRLTVL.

There are many counts of this clonotype. V gene TRBV20-1 combines with J gene TRBJ1-4; D is unclear. V lost 0 bases and J 4 bases, leaving 6 bases between the germline ends. The CDR3 has 13 amino acids. Germline V gene data show CDR1 as DFQATT and CDR2 as SNEGSKA (reference sequence). The CDR3 reads CSARDLVNEKLFF. As DNA, the CDR3 is TGCAGTGCTAGAGATCTAGTTAATGAAAAACTGTTTTTT.

Many counts were recorded for this clonotype. The chain employs TRBV14 and TRBJ2-1; D is ambiguous. Looked up from germline, CDR1 is SGHDN and CDR2 is FVKESK. Trimming took off 4 bases at V and 4 bases at J, with 11 bases between the two ends. This CDR3 is built from 14 residues. CDR3 sequence reads: CASSLTRGYNEQFF. The CDR3 coding sequence is TGTGCCAGCAGCCTAACCCGCGGTTACAATGAGCAGTTCTTC.

In its sample, this clonotype was seen many times. V and J are TRBV24-1 and TRBJ2-7; weak D call: TRBD2 (7 bases). V was cut by 6 bases and J by 3 bases, with 26 bases left in between. This CDR3 is built from 18 residues. From germline, CDR1 is KGHDR and CDR2 SFDVKD. In DNA, the CDR3 is TGTGCCACCAGTTTCACGGGACACCGGGGGGCTCGAGACTACGAGCAGTACTTC. It codes for CATSFTGHRGARDYEQYF.

Comment on this clonotype: A much larger clone sits a single nucleotide away, making a read error possible. V usage is TRBV28 and J usage is TRBJ2-7; no clear D gene. The V end lost 10 bases, the J end lost 0 bases, and 13 bases lay between the germline ends. The CDR3 runs 13 residues. Germline CDR1 reads MDHEN; CDR2 reads SYDVKM. CDR3 residues: CATWTVNSYEQYF. The CDR3 nucleotides are TGTGCCACCTGGACCGTGAACTCCTACGAGCAGTACTTC.

The rearrangement joins TRBV20-1 to TRBJ2-3; a possible D gene is TRBD2 (5 bases). The germline gives CDR1 DFQATT, CDR2 SNEGSKA (reference sequence). With 6 bases removed from V and 0 bases from J, the gap between germline ends came to 13 bases. This CDR3 has 14 residues. CDR3 in DNA: TGCAGTGCAGTGAGGGTCCGTAGCACAGATACGCAGTATTTT. Its translation: CSAVRVRSTDTQYF.

This clonotype was observed many times. The V and J genes are TRBV28 and TRBJ1-1; TRBD1 might be the D (6 bases). In germline, CDR1 is MDHEN, CDR2 SYDVKM. Trimming took off 3 bases at V and 1 base at J, with 12 bases between the two ends. This CDR3 is 15 amino acids long. CDR3 residues: CASSLRGARNTEAFF. As DNA, the CDR3 is TGTGCCAGCAGTTTGCGGGGGGCACGGAACACTGAAGCTTTCTTT.

At least ten counts were recorded for this clonotype. V usage is TRBV11-2 and J usage is TRBJ1-5; D gene uncertain. The CDR3 consists of 14 residues. Germline V gene data show CDR1 as SGHAT and CDR2 as FQNNGV. V lost 2 bases, J lost 4 bases, and 9 bases lay in between. The CDR3 spells CASSLYPGNQPQHF. In nucleotides, the CDR3 is TGTGCCAGCAGCTTATACCCCGGGAATCAGCCCCAGCATTTT.

This clonotype was seen more than once but under ten times. The V and J genes are TRBV20-1 and TRBJ2-5; tentative D call: TRBD1 (5 bases). CDR1 and CDR2 (germline): DFQATT, SNEGSKA (reference sequence). There are 12 residues in the CDR3. V lost 6 bases, J lost 3 bases, and 11 bases lay in between. Here the CDR3 reads CSALPREETQYF. The DNA for the CDR3 is TGCAGTGCACTCCCCAGGGAAGAGACCCAGTACTTC.

Only a few counts were recorded for this clonotype. This rearrangement joins TRBV27 to TRBJ2-7; a weak D match, TRBD2 (5 bases). Trimming took off 8 bases at V and 6 bases at J, with 14 bases between the two ends. CDR1 and CDR2 from the germline V gene are MNHEY and SMNVEV (reference sequence). CDR3 size: 12 residues. The CDR3 spells CASRGFSGEQYF. As DNA, the CDR3 is TGTGCCAGCCGGGGATTTTCGGGCGAGCAGTACTTC.

In this sample, this clonotype turned up many times. The rearrangement links TRBV7-6 to TRBJ1-1, with D perhaps TRBD1 (5 bases). This CDR3 contains 11 residues. V gave up 7 bases and J gave up 9 bases, with 12 bases separating them. Germline CDR1 SGHVS, CDR2 FNYEAQ. CDR3: CASTQRGKAFF. CDR3 in DNA: TGTGCCAGCACCCAGCGGGGGAAAGCTTTCTTT.

This clonotype was observed once. One base away lies a much larger clone, so this may be a sequencing read error. The chain joins TRBV24-1 to TRBJ2-5, with TRBD2 matching 10 bases. The germline CDR1 and CDR2 sequences are KGHDR and SFDVKD. J was trimmed by 4 bases and V by 9 bases; bases with no gene match: 10. The CDR3 totals 15 residues. DNA for the CDR3: TGTGCCACCTCGCCGCTCGGGACTAGCGTAGAGACCCAGTACTTC. It specifies CATSPLGTSVETQYF.